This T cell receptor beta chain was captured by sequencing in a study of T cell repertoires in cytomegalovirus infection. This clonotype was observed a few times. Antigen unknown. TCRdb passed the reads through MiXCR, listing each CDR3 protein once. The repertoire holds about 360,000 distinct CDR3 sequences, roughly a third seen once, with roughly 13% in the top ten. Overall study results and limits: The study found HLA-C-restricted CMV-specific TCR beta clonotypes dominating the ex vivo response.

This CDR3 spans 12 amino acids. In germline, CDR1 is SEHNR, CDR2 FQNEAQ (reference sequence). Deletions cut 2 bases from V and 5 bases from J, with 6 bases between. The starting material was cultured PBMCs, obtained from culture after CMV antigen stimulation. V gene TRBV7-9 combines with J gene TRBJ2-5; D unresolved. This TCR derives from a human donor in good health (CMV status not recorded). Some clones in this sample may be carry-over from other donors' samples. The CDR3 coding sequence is TGTGCCAGCAGCTTAAATATGGAGACCCAGTACTTC. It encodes CASSLNMETQYF.